Sequencing of this T cell receptor beta chain was carried out in a study of blood T cell repertoires in COVID-19. Whole-study context: Samples representing acute and convalescent COVID-19 were sourced from the United States, Italy and Spain. In each case, the material was cDNA or gDNA derived from T cells, B-cell-depleted T cells, or PBMCs.

Authors' methods: The assay estimated nucleated cells by amplifying reference gene primers. The assay was immunoSEQ multiplex PCR, and TCRdb's table has in-frame clones only and misses some. Clone size and the V and J calls come from that table; the DNA yielded D and trimming. The sample records some 240,000 clones, 85% to 90% being singletons. This sequence originates from a woman between 40 and 55 years old who had recovered from COVID-19. The specimen was peripheral blood.

The CDR3 reads CASSEYGVGGYGYTF. DNA of the CDR3: TGTGCCAGCAGTGAATATGGTGTCGGAGGATATGGCTACACCTTC. The chain has TRBV6-1 and TRBJ1-2; D ambiguous. CDR1 and CDR2 from the germline V gene are MNHNS and SASEGT. The CDR3 sequence is 15 residues long. V lost 2 bases, J lost 5 bases, and 15 bases lay in between.